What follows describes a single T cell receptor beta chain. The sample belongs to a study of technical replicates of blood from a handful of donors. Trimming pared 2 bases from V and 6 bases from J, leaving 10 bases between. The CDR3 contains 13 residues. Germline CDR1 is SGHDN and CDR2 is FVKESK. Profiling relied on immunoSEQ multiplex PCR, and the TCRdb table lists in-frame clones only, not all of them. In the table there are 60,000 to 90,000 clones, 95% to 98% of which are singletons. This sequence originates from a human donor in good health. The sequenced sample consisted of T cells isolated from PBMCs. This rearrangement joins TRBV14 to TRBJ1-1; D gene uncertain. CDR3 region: CASSQPGYPEAFF. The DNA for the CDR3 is TGTGCCAGCAGCCAACCGGGATATCCTGAAGCTTTCTTT.